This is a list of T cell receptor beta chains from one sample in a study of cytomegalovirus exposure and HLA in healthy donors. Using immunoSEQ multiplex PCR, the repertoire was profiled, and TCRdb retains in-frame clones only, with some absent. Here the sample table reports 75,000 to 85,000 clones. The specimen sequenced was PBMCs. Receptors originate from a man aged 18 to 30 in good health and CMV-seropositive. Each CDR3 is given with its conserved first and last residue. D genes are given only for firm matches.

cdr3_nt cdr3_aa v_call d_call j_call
TGTGCCAGCAGCTTACCACAGGGGACCAAAAACTATGGCTACACCTTC CASSLPQGTKNYGYTF TRBV5-6 TRBD1 TRBJ1-2
TGCGCCAGCAGTGAACTAGGGCAGGGGAAAAACATTCAGTACTTC CASSELGQGKNIQYF TRBV10-2 NA TRBJ2-4
TGTGCCAGCAGCTCCCCGTCGGGACTCACGAACACTGAAGCTTTCTTT CASSSPSGLTNTEAFF TRBV28 NA TRBJ1-1
TGTGCCAGCAGTGAGGGAGACACCGGGGAGCTGTTTTTT CASSEGDTGELFF TRBV6-1 NA TRBJ2-2
TGTGCCAGCAGCCTAGGCGATTCTAGCACAGATACGCAGTATTTT CASSLGDSSTDTQYF TRBV7-8 NA TRBJ2-3
TGTGCCAGCAGACCCGGGACAGGCAATCAGCCCCAGCATTTT CASRPGTGNQPQHF TRBV6-5 TRBD1 TRBJ1-5
TGTGCCAGTAGTTTGGGACTAGCGAGAGATACGCAGTATTTT CASSLGLARDTQYF TRBV19 TRBD2 TRBJ2-3
TGTGCCTGGAGTGTAGGGCAGGGGGAATCACCCCTCCACTTT CAWSVGQGESPLHF TRBV30 TRBD1 TRBJ1-6
TGTGCCAGCACCGGAAGCGCTGGGGCCAACGTCCTGACTTTC CASTGSAGANVLTF TRBV9 NA TRBJ2-6
TGTGCCAGCAGCGCCGGGACAGGGGATCAGCCCCAGCATTTT CASSAGTGDQPQHF TRBV5-4 TRBD1 TRBJ1-5
TGTGCCAGCAGTGGACAGGAGTCCTACGAGCAGTACTTC CASSGQESYEQYF TRBV25-1 NA TRBJ2-7
TGTGCCAGCAGCCAAGATCGAGGTCTAGGCTATATCGAGCAGTACTTC CASSQDRGLGYIEQYF TRBV4-2 NA TRBJ2-7
TGTGCCAGCAGCTTAGTCGTTACTCGCCATCCCTACGAGCAGTACTTC CASSLVVTRHPYEQYF TRBV7-9 NA TRBJ2-7
TGTGCCAGCAGTGAGGGGGCGGGGGACACAGATACGCAGTATTTT CASSEGAGDTDTQYF TRBV6-4 NA TRBJ2-3
TGTGCCACCAGCAGAGATACTATTCGGACAGGGCGGAACACTGAAGCTTTCTTT CATSRDTIRTGRNTEAFF TRBV15 TRBD1 TRBJ1-1
TGTGCCAGCAGCTGGAGCTGGCGGGGGGTGGACTATGGCTACACCTTC CASSWSWRGVDYGYTF TRBV5-6 NA TRBJ1-2
TGTGCTAGCAGCTCCCCAGGAAACGGCAATGAGCAGTTCTTC CASSSPGNGNEQFF TRBV7-7 NA TRBJ2-1
TGTGCCAGCAGGGCGACAGGGCAGAGCACTGAAGCTTTCTTT CASRATGQSTEAFF TRBV9 TRBD1 TRBJ1-1
TGCGCCAGCAGCTTGGACGTCGACAGGGCTGTGGGGGAGCAGTACTTC CASSLDVDRAVGEQYF TRBV5-1 TRBD1 TRBJ2-7
TGTGCCAGCAGTCCCTCCGGAGGACTCCTTTCATCCGAGCAGTACTTC CASSPSGGLLSSEQYF TRBV6-6 NA TRBJ2-7
TGCGCCAGCAGCCAAGATGGCACAGCTTCGGATACGCAGTATTTT CASSQDGTASDTQYF TRBV4-1 NA TRBJ2-3
TGTGCCAGCAGCGTGGAGACAGGTTCCGAGACCCAGTACTTC CASSVETGSETQYF TRBV9 NA TRBJ2-5
TGTGCCAGCAGCTTGCCCAGGACTAGCGTCAATGAGCAGTTCTTC CASSLPRTSVNEQFF TRBV5-6 TRBD2 TRBJ2-1
TGTGCCAGCAGTTCCCCTCCGGGACAGGGGTACACTGAAGCTTTCTTT CASSSPPGQGYTEAFF TRBV28 TRBD1 TRBJ1-1
TGCGCCAGCAGGTCAAACGATCTGGGGGGCTCCTACGAGCAGTACTTC CASRSNDLGGSYEQYF TRBV4-1 NA TRBJ2-7
TGTGCCAGCAGATCTCCTTACAGGGGCGGGGAGCTGTTTTTT CASRSPYRGGELFF TRBV27 TRBD1 TRBJ2-2
TGTGCCAGCAACTGGAACTATGGCTACACCTTC CASNWNYGYTF TRBV25-1 NA TRBJ1-2